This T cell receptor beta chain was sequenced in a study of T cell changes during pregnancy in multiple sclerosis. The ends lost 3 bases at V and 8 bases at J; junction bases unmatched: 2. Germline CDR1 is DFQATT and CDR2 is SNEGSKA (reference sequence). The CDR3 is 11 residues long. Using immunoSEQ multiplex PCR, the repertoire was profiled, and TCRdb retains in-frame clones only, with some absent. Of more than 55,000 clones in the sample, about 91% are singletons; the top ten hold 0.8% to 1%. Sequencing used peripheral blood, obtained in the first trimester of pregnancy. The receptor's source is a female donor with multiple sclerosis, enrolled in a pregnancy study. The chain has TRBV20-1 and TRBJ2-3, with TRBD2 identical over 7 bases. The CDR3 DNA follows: TGCAGTGCTAGGACTAGCACTACGCAGTATTTT. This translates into CSARTSTTQYF.